The 16 T cell receptor beta chains given below trace back to one sample, sequenced in a study of cytomegalovirus exposure and HLA in healthy donors. A multiplex PCR was run with 60 Vbeta primers and 13 Jbeta primers. Here immunoSEQ multiplex PCR was the method, and the copy in TCRdb shows in-frame clones only, minus some. The repertoire holds around 99,000 clones, with 60% to 85% as singletons. Sequenced input: PBMCs. These receptors were obtained from a man aged 50-60 years in good health and CMV-seropositive.

This clone was seen once. The chain uses TRBV28 and TRBJ1-4; TRBD1 is a possible D gene (6 bases). CDR1 and CDR2 from the germline V gene are MDHEN and SYDVKM. The CDR3 consists of 14 residues. Trimming removed 3 bases at V and 3 bases at J, with 8 bases between. The CDR3 sequence is CASSFGGPNEKLFF. As DNA, the CDR3 is TGTGCCAGCAGTTTTGGGGGCCCTAATGAAAAACTGTTTTTT.

The table lists this clone with a few counts. This chain connects TRBV27 to TRBJ1-5, with 7 bases lining up with TRBD1. In germline, CDR1 is MNHEY, CDR2 SMNVEV (reference sequence). The CDR3 loop spans 16 amino acids. V was clipped by 4 bases and J by 6 bases; unmatched bases: 12. In DNA form, the CDR3 reads TGTGCCAGCAGTTCCACTTTCGCAGGGGGGTTTCAGCCCCAGCATTTT. Protein product: CASSSTFAGGFQPQHF.

This clone was detected only a few times. A read error may account for a junction end that differs from germline. Here the CDR3 reads CASSSSYSNQPQNF. The DNA of the CDR3 is TGTGCCAGCAGCTCCTCATATAGCAATCAGCCCCAGAATTTT. The chain employs TRBV6-5 and TRBJ1-5; the D is unclear. The CDR3 extends over 14 amino acids. CDR1 is MNHEY, CDR2 SVGAGI, per germline.

This chain connects TRBV28 to TRBJ1-2; 9 bases are shared with TRBD1. Germline V lookup: CDR1 MDHEN, CDR2 SYDVKM. This CDR3 has 20 residues. V trimming: 4 bases; J trimming: 2 bases; junction bases outside the gene matches: 20. The CDR3 nucleotides are TGTGCCAGCAGTTCAAGACAACCTCTAACAGGGGGCGACTTCAACTATGGCTACACCTTC. As protein: CASSSRQPLTGGDFNYGYTF.

The chain is built from TRBV5-1 and TRBJ1-1; 10 nucleotides align to TRBD1. The V segment lost 4 bases and the J segment 7 bases; nucleotides outside the gene matches: 10. CDR3 size: 15 residues. Germline loops: CDR1 SGHRS, CDR2 YFSETQ. The CDR3 DNA reads TGCGCCAGCAGCCCCTCCGGGACAGGGGAGATTGAAGCTTTCTTT. Amino acids: CASSPSGTGEIEAFF.

This clone was counted a few times. The chain uses TRBV6-6 and TRBJ1-5; TRBD1 is a possible D gene (5 bases). V was trimmed by 7 bases and J by 3 bases, leaving 16 bases between them. The germline CDR1 and CDR2 sequences are MNHNY and SVGAGI (reference sequence). The CDR3 runs to 15 residues. The CDR3 loop reads CASNGHPGVNQPQHF. Written as DNA, the CDR3 is TGTGCCAGCAACGGTCACCCGGGGGTCAATCAGCCCCAGCATTTT.

The J gene is TRBJ1-1, the V gene TRBV18; tentatively, D is TRBD1 (5 bases). The CDR3 runs to 13 residues. CDR1 and CDR2 from the germline V gene are KGHSH and LQKENI. The V gene lost 6 bases and the J gene lost 0 bases, with 8 bases spanning the gap. DNA for the CDR3: TGTGCCAGCTCCGGGACTTTGAACACTGAAGCTTTCTTT. Amino acid sequence: CASSGTLNTEAFF.

The chain uses TRBV6-5 and TRBJ1-1; TRBD1 matches at 7 bases. The V gene end was trimmed by 5 bases and the J gene end by 4 bases; junction bases not matched to a gene: 4. The CDR3 has 13 residues. Germline CDR1 and CDR2: MNHEY and SVGAGI. This CDR3 is CASSPTGSTEAFF. Here the CDR3 DNA reads TGTGCCAGCAGTCCGACAGGGAGCACTGAAGCTTTCTTT.

This clone was seen a few times. V usage is TRBV14 and J usage is TRBJ1-3; D gene ambiguous. The CDR3 is 13 residues long. Trimming left V 4 bases short and J 0 bases short, with 4 bases between. Germline lookup yields CDR1 SGHDN and CDR2 FVKESK. This CDR3 reads CASSPSSGNTIYF. CDR3 nucleotides: TGTGCCAGCAGCCCCAGCTCTGGAAACACCATATATTTT. The full variable domain, in which reference TRBV14 and TRBJ1-3 provide the parts outside the CDR3, is EAGVTQFPSHSVIEKGQTVTLRCDPISGHDNLYWYRRVMGKEIKFLLHFVKESKQDESGMPNNRFLAERTGGTYSTLKVQPAELEDSGVYFCASSPSSGNTIYFGEGSWLTVV.

The chain is built from TRBV2 and TRBJ2-7, with no clear D. V lost 5 bases and J lost 6, with 8 bases in between. Germline V gives CDR1 SNHLY, CDR2 FYNNEI. The length of the CDR3 is 11 residues. The CDR3 loop is CASSTLSEQYF. The CDR3 nucleotides read TGTGCCAGCAGTACTTTATCCGAGCAGTACTTC.

The J gene is TRBJ1-1, the V gene TRBV10-2; TRBD1 matches 7 bases. From germline, CDR1 is WSHSY and CDR2 SAAADI. The CDR3 is made up of 14 amino acids. The junction had 8 bases not matched to a gene; V was cut back by 6 bases and J by 4 bases. Here the CDR3 reads CASRERQGATEAFF. CDR3 coding DNA: TGCGCCAGCAGGGAAAGACAGGGAGCCACTGAAGCTTTCTTT.

V gene TRBV4-1 combines with J gene TRBJ1-1, with D uncertain. This CDR3 spans 15 amino acids. Germline CDR1 reads MGHRA; CDR2 reads YSYEKL. Trimming removed 0 bases from V and 0 bases from J, with 8 bases in between. Here the CDR3 reads CASSQDLGVNTEAFF. In DNA form, the CDR3 reads TGCGCCAGCAGCCAAGACTTGGGAGTGAACACTGAAGCTTTCTTT.

About this clone: Mismatch with germline at one junction end may stem from a read error. This chain joins TRBV2 and TRBJ1-1; weak D call: TRBD1 (5 bases). CDR3 length: 14 amino acids. CDR1 is SNHLY and CDR2 is FYNNEI in the germline V gene. CDR3 residues: CASSLGAMDTESFF. The DNA for the CDR3 is TGTGCCAGCAGCCTAGGGGCCATGGACACTGAATCTTTCTTT.

As DNA, the CDR3 is TGTGCCAGCAGCGTACACAGGGGAGGCTACACCTTC. Translated, it gives CASSVHRGGYTF. The gene calls are TRBV9 and TRBJ1-2, with TRBD1 identical over 7 bases. The V and J ends lost 1 base and 8 bases, in that order; junction bases with no gene match: 2. From germline, CDR1 is SGDLS and CDR2 YYNGEE. This CDR3 comprises 12 residues.

This clone has a handful of counts. This CDR3 reads CASSLGGQGTTGELFF. CDR3 bases: TGTGCCAGCAGCTTAGGTGGTCAGGGTACCACCGGGGAGCTGTTTTTT. The chain is built from TRBV7-6 and TRBJ2-2; possible D gene TRBD1, 5 bases. There are 16 residues in the CDR3. Trimming took off 1 base at V and 4 bases at J, with 13 bases between the two ends. From germline, CDR1 is SGHVS and CDR2 FNYEAQ.

This clone was counted only a few times. The chain combines TRBV19 with TRBJ2-5; D perhaps matches TRBD1 (6 bases). CDR1 LNHDA and CDR2 SQIVND come from the germline V gene (reference sequence). This CDR3 contains 12 residues. V dropped 9 bases and J dropped 10 bases, with 18 bases sitting between them. Here the CDR3 DNA reads TGTGCCAGCGAAGGGACATACGGCGGCCAGTACTTC. As protein: CASEGTYGGQYF.